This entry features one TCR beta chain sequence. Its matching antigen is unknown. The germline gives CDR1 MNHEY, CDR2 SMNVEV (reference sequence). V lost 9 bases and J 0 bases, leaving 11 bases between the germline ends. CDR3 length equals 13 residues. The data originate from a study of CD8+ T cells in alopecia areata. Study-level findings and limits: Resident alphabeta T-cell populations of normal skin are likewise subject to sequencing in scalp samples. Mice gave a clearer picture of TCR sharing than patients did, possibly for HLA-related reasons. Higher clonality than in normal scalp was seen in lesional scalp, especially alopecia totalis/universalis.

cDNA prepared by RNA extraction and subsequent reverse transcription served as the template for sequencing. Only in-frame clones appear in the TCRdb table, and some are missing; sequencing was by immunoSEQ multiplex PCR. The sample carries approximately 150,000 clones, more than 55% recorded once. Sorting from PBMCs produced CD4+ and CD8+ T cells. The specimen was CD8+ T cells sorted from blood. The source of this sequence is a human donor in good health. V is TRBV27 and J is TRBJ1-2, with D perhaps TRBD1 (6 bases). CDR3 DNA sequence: TGTGCCAGTGGGACAAGCGCTAACTATGGCTACACCTTC. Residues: CASGTSANYGYTF.